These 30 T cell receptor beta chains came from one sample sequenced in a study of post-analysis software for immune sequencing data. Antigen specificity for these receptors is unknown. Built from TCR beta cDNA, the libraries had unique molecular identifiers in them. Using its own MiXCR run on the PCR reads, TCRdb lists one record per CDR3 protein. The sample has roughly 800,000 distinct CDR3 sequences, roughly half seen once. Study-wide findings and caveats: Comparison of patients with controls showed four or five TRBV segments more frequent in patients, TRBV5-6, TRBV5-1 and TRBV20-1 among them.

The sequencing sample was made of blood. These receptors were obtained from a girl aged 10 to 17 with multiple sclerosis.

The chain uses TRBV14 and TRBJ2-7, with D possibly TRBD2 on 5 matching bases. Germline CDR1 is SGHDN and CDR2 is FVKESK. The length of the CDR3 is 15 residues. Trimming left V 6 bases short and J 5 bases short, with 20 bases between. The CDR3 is CASSLKVGVPHEQYF. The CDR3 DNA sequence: TGTGCCAGCAGTCTGAAGGTCGGGGTTCCACACGAGCAGTACTTC.

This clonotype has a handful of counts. The CDR3 DNA follows: TGTGCCAGCATCTCGACTAGCGGGGGGGCAGGAGATACGCAGTATTTT. Its protein product is CASISTSGGAGDTQYF. V is TRBV3-1 and J is TRBJ2-3, with TRBD2 matching over 14 bases. The CDR3 length is 16 residues. V lost 7 bases, J lost 5 bases, and 8 bases stayed unmatched. Germline V lookup: CDR1 LGHDT, CDR2 YNNKEL (reference sequence).

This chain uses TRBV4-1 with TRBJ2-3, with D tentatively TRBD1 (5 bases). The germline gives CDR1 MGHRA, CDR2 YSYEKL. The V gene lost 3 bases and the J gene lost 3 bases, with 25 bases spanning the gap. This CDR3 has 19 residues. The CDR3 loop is CASSQPIRAGKKGTDTQYF. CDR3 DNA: TGCGCCAGCAGCCAGCCTATCCGAGCAGGGAAAAAGGGGACAGATACGCAGTATTTT.

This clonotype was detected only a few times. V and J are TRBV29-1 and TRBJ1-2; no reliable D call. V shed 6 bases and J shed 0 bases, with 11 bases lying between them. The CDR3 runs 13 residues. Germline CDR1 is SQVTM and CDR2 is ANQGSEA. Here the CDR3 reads CSVMSLSNYGYTF. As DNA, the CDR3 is TGCAGCGTCATGAGTTTGTCTAACTATGGCTACACCTTC.

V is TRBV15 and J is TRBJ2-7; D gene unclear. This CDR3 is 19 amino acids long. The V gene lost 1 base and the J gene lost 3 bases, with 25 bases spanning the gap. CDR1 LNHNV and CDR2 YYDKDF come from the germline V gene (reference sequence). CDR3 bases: TGTGCCACCAGCAGAGTTGGGGTAGAATCAGGTTTGGTAATCTACGAGCAGTACTTC. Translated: CATSRVGVESGLVIYEQYF.

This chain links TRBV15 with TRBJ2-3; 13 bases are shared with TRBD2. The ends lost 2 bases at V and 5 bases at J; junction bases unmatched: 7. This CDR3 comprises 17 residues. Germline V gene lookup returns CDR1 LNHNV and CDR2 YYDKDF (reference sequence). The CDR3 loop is CATSRSGLAGVIDTQYF. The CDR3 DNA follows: TGTGCCACCAGCAGATCCGGACTAGCGGGAGTCATAGATACGCAGTATTTT. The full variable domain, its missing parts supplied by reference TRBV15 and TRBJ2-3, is DAMVIQNPRYQVTQFGKPVTLSCSQTLNHNVMYWYQQKSSQAPKLLFHYYDKDFNNEADTPDNFQSRRPNTSFCFLDIRSPGLGDTAMYLCATSRSGLAGVIDTQYFGPGTRLTVL.

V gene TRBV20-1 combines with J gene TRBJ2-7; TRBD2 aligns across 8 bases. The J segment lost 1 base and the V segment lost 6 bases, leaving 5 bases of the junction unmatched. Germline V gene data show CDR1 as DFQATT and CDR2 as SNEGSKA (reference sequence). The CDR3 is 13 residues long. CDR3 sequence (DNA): TGCAGTGCCCAGGGACTAGAGTCCTACGAGCAGTACTTC. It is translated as CSAQGLESYEQYF.

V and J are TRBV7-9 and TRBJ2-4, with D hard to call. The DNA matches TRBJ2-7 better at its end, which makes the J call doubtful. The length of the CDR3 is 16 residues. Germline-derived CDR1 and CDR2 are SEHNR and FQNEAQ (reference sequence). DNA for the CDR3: TGTGCCAGCAGCTTAGACGAAGTGGGGTCGGCCTACGAGCAGTACTTC. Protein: CASSLDEVGSAYEQYF.

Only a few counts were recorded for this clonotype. The CDR3 region has the DNA TGTGCCAGCACCTTGGGGACTCAGGGCGGAAAACTGTTTTTT. Residues: CASTLGTQGGKLFF. The chain uses TRBV12-3 or TRBV12-4 and TRBJ1-4, with a tentative D call TRBD1 (5 bases). V was shortened by 7 bases and J by 10 bases, with 19 bases between the two germline ends. The length of the CDR3 is 14 residues.

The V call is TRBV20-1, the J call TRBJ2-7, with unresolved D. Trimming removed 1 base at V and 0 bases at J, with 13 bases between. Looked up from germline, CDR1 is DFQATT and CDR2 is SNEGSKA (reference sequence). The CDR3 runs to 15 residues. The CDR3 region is CSARGVRATSYEQYF. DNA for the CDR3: TGCAGTGCTAGAGGGGTAAGGGCAACCTCCTACGAGCAGTACTTC.

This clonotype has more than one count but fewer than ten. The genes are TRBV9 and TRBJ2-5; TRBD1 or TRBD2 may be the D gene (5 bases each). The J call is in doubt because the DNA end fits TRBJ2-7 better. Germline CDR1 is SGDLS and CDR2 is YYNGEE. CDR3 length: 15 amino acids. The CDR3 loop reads CASSVDRDPAYEQYF. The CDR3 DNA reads TGTGCCAGCAGCGTGGACCGGGACCCTGCCTACGAGCAGTACTTC.

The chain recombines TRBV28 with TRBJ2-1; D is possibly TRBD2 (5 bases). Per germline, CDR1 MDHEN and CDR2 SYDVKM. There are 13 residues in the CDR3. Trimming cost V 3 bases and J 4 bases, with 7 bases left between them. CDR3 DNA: TGTGCCAGCAGTTTGAGGGAATACAATGAGCAGTTCTTC. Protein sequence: CASSLREYNEQFF.

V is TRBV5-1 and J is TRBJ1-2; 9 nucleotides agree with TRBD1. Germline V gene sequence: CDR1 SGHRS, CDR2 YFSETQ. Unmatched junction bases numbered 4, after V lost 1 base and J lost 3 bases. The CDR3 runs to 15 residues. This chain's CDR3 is CASSLTGGSHYGYTF. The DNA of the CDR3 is TGCGCCAGCAGCTTGACAGGGGGCTCCCACTATGGCTACACCTTC. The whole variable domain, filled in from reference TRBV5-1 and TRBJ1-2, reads KAGVTQTPRYLIKTRGQQVTLSCSPISGHRSVSWYQQTPGQGLQFLFEYFSETQRNKGNFPGRFSGRQFSNSRSEMNVSTLELGDSALYLCASSLTGGSHYGYTFGSGTRLTVV.

The CDR3 spells CASSRMTGVSEKLFF. Written as DNA, the CDR3 is TGTGCCAGCAGCCGGATGACAGGGGTTAGTGAAAAACTGTTTTTT. The J gene is TRBJ1-4, the V gene TRBV14; the match to TRBD1 covers 8 bases. This CDR3 comprises 15 residues. The germline V gene encodes CDR1 SGHDN and CDR2 FVKESK. The junction had 8 bases not matched to a gene; V was cut back by 4 bases and J by 7 bases. Full variable domain (rest looked up from reference TRBV14 and TRBJ1-4): EAGVTQFPSHSVIEKGQTVTLRCDPISGHDNLYWYRRVMGKEIKFLLHFVKESKQDESGMPNNRFLAERTGGTYSTLKVQPAELEDSGVYFCASSRMTGVSEKLFFGSGTQLSVL.

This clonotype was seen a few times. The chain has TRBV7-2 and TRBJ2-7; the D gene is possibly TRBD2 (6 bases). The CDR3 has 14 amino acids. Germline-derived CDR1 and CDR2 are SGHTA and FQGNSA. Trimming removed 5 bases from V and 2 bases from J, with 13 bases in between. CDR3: CASSPPWGAYEQYF. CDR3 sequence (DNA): TGTGCCAGCAGCCCACCATGGGGGGCCTACGAGCAGTACTTC.

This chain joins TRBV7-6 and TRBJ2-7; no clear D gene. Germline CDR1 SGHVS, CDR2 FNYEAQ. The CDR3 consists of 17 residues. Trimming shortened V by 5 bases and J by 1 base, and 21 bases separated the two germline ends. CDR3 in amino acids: CASSPRTANDPSYEQYF. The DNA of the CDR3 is TGTGCCAGCAGCCCGCGGACGGCTAATGATCCATCCTACGAGCAGTACTTC.

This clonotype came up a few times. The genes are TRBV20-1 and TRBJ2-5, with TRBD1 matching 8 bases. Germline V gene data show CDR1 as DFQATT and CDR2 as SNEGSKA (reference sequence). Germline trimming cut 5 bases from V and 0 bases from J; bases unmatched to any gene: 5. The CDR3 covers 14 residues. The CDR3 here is CSARGQAYQETQYF. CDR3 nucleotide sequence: TGCAGTGCTCGGGGACAGGCGTACCAAGAGACCCAGTACTTC.

DNA of the CDR3: TGTGCCAGCAGCCACGGGACTAGCGGGAGGTTTAGCATTCAGTACTTC. Encoded protein: CASSHGTSGRFSIQYF. The chain combines TRBV7-2 with TRBJ2-4, with 15 bases matching TRBD2. The junction had 8 bases not matched to a gene; V was cut back by 5 bases and J by 9 bases. The CDR3 is 16 residues long. Germline CDR1 and CDR2: SGHTA and FQGNSA.

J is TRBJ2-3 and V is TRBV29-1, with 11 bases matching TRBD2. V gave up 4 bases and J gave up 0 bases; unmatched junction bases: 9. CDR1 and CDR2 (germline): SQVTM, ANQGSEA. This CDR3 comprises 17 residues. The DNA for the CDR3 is TGCAGCGTTGGCGTCCTAGCGGGAGGCCTGAGCACAGATACGCAGTATTTT. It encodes CSVGVLAGGLSTDTQYF.

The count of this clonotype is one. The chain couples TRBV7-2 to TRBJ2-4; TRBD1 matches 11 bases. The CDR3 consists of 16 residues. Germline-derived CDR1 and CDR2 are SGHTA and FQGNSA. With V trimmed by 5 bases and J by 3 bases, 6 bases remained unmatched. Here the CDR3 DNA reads TGTGCCAGCAGCCAACAGGGGACAGGGGGCAAAAACATTCAGTACTTC. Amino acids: CASSQQGTGGKNIQYF.

CDR3 sequence: CATSSRTGAKNEQFF. The CDR3 coding sequence is TGTGCCACCAGCAGCAGGACAGGGGCGAAAAATGAGCAGTTCTTC. The chain employs TRBV15 and TRBJ2-1; 9 bases are a match to TRBD1. Germline-derived CDR1 and CDR2 are LNHNV and YYDKDF (reference sequence). J gave up 7 bases and V 3 bases, and 7 bases lay outside the gene matches. This CDR3 is built from 15 residues.

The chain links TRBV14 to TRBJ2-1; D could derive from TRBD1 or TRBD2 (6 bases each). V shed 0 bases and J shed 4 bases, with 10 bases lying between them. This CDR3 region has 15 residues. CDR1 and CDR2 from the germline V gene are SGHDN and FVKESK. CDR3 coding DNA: TGTGCCAGCAGCCAAGATGGGGGGCCTTACAATGAGCAGTTCTTC. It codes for CASSQDGGPYNEQFF.

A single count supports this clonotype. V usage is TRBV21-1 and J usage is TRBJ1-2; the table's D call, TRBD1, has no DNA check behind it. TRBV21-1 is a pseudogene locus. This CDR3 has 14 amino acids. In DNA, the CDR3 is TGTGCCAGCAGTAAAGCGGCAGGGTACTATGGCTACACCTTC. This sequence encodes CASSKAAGYYGYTF.

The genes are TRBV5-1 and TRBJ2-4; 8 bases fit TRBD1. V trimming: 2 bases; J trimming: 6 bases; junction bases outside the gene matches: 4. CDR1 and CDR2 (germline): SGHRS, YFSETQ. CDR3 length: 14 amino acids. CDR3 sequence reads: CASSFQGAGNIQYF. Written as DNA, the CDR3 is TGCGCCAGCAGCTTTCAGGGGGCGGGAAACATTCAGTACTTC. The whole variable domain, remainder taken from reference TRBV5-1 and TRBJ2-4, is KAGVTQTPRYLIKTRGQQVTLSCSPISGHRSVSWYQQTPGQGLQFLFEYFSETQRNKGNFPGRFSGRQFSNSRSEMNVSTLELGDSALYLCASSFQGAGNIQYFGAGTRLSVL.

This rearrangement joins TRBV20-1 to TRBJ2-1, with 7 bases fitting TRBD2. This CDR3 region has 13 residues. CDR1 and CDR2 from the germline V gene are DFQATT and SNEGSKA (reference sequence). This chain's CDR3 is CTRGRGAYNEQFF. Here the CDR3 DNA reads TGCACCCGAGGGAGGGGAGCCTACAATGAGCAGTTCTTC.

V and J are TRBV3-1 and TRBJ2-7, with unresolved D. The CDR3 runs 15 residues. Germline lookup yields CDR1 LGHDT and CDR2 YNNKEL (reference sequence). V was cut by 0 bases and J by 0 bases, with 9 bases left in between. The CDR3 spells CASSQEGDFSYEQYF. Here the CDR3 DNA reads TGTGCCAGCAGCCAAGAGGGCGACTTCTCCTACGAGCAGTACTTC.

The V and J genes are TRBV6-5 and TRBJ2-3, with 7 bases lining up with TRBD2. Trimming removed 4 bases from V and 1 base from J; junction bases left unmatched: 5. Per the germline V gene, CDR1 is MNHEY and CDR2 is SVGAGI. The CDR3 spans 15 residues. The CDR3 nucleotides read TGTGCCAGCAGTTTGGGGACTACGGGCACAGATACGCAGTATTTT. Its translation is CASSLGTTGTDTQYF.

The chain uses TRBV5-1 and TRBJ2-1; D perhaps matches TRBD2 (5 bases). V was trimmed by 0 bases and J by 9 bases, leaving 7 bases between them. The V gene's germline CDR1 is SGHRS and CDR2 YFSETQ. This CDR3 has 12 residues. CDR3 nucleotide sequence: TGCGCCAGCAGCTTGGGGGCGGGTGAGCAGTTCTTC. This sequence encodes CASSLGAGEQFF.

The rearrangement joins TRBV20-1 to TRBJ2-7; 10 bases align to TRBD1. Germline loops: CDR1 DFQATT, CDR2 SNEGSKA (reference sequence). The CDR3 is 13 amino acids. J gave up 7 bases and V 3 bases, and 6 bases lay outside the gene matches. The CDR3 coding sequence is TGCAGTGCTAGCCGGGACAGGGGTTGGGAGCAGTACTTC. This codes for CSASRDRGWEQYF.

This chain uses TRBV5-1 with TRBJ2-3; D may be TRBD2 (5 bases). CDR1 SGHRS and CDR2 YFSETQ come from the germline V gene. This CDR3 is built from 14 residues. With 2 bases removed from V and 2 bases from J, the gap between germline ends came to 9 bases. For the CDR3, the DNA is TGCGCCAGCAGCTTTGGACTCACCACAGATACGCAGTATTTT. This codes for CASSFGLTTDTQYF.